This TCR beta chain was captured by sequencing in a study of molecular identifiers for immune sequencing clone quantification. Findings and limits, study-wide: Whereas clones above 20 RNA copies held under 1% of naive-cell molecules, they held over 97% of effector molecules.

Naive CD8 libraries came from roughly 20,000 to 1,000,000 sorted cells with 10%, 30% or 50% RNA. Naive CD8 T cells, phenotype CD8+CD4-CCR7+CD45RA+, were sorted. Preparation methods for the bulk TCR libraries were those previously described, with listed TCR primers. Each CDR3 protein gets one entry after TCRdb re-called the PCR reads with MiXCR. Found here are under 350,000 distinct CDR3 sequences, over 20% of them singletons; the top ten hold about 0.74%. This clonotype was detected many times. Antigen unknown. The sequence was collected from a human donor in good health. Some libraries in this study had Jurkat cell RNA spiked in. The sequencing sample was made of naive CD8+ T cells from blood, with Jurkat cell RNA spiked in. The subset is: FACS-sorted CD8+CD4-CCR7+CD45RA+ naive T cells.

In DNA form, the CDR3 reads TGTGCCAGCAGCCCCTTCAGGGGGTCCTACGAGCAGTACTTC. Its translation: CASSPFRGSYEQYF. The rearrangement uses TRBV7-6 and TRBJ2-7, with 7 bases matching TRBD1. Germline CDR1 SGHVS, CDR2 FNYEAQ. The CDR3 is made up of 14 amino acids. With V trimmed by 5 bases and J by 1 base, 5 bases remained unmatched.